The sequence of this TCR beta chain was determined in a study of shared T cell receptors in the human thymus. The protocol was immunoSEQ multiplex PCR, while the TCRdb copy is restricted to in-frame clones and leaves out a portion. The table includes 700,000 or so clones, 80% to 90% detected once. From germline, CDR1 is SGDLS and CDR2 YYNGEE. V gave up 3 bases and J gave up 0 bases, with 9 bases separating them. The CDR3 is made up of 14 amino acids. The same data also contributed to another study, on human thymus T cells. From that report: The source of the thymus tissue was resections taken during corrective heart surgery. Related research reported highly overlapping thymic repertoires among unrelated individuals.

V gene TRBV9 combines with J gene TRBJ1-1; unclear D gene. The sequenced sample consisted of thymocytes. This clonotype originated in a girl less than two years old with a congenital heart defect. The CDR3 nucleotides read TGTGCCAGCAGCGATCCCTTAATGAACACTGAAGCTTTCTTT. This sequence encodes CASSDPLMNTEAFF.